This T cell receptor (beta chain) is from a study of shared clonotypes between healthy human individuals. General study results and limits: Between a few donors, naive CD4 clonotypes were shared at a level of approximately 5%. Among the subsets, naive ones generally showed larger estimated richness than memory ones.

Trimming cost V 5 bases and J 4 bases; bases outside gene matches: 4. The length of the CDR3 is 14 residues. CDR1 SSHAT and CDR2 FNYEAQ come from the germline V gene (reference sequence). Naive CD8 cells lacked CD45RO and underwent positive selection for CCR7, leaving out terminally differentiated effector memory CD45RA+ cells. Details on this clone: Its cognate antigen is unknown.

Clones were read by immunoSEQ multiplex PCR, and TCRdb kept only the in-frame ones, dropping some. Here the sample spans about 650,000 clones, 95% being singletons. The sequence was collected from a woman aged 30 to 39 in good health. Sequenced input: naive CD8+ T cells sorted from blood. The chain employs TRBV7-7 and TRBJ2-5, with 10 nucleotides matching TRBD2. Here the CDR3 DNA reads TGTGCCAGCAGCCCTAGCGGGAGTTTAGAGACCCAGTACTTC. Translated, it gives CASSPSGSLETQYF.